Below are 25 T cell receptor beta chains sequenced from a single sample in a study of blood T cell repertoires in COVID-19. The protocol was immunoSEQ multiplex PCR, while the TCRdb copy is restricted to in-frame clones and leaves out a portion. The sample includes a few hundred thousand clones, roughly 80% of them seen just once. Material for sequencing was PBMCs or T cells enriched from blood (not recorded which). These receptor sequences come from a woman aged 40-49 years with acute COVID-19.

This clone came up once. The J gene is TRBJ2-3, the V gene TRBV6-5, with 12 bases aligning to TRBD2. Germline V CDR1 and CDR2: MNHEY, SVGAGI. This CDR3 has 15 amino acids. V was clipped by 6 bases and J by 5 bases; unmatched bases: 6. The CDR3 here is CASSRLAGEKDTQYF. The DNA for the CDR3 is TGTGCCAGCAGCAGACTAGCGGGAGAGAAAGATACGCAGTATTTT.

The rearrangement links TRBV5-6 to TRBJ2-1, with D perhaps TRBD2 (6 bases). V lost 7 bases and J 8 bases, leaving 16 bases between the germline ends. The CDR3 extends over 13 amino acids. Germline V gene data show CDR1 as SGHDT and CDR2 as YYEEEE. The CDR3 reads CASGTAGRHEQFF. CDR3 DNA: TGTGCCAGCGGTACGGCGGGGAGGCATGAGCAGTTCTTC.

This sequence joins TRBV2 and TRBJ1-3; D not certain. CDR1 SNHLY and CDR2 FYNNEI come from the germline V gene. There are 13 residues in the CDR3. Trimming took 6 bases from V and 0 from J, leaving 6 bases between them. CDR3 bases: TGTGCCAGCAGCTATAACTCTGGAAACACCATATATTTT. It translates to CASSYNSGNTIYF.

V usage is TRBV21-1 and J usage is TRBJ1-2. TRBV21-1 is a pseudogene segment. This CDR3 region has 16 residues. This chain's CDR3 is CASSKREGGFNYGYTF. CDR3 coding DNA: TGTGCCAGCAGCAAAAGGGAGGGAGGGTTTAACTATGGCTACACCTTC.

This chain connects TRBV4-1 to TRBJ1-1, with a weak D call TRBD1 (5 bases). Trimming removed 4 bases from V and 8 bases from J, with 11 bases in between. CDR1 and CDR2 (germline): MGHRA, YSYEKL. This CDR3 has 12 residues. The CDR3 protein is CASSPQGKEAFF. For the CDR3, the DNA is TGCGCCAGCAGCCCCCAGGGAAAGGAAGCTTTCTTT.

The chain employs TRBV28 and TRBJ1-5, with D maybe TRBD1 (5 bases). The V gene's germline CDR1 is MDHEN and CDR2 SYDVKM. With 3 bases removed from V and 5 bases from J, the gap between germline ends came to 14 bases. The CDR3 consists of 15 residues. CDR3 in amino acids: CASSFRLLGDQPQHF. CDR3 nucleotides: TGTGCCAGCAGTTTCCGTCTCCTAGGGGATCAGCCCCAGCATTTT.

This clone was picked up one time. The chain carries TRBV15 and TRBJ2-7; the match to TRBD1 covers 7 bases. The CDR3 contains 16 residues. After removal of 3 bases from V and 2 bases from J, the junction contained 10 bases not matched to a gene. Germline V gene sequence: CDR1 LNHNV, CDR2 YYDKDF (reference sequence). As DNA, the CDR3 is TGTGCCACCAGCAGTCCCCGGACAGGCGACACCTACGAGCAGTACTTC. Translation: CATSSPRTGDTYEQYF. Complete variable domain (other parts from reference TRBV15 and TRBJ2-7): DAMVIQNPRYQVTQFGKPVTLSCSQTLNHNVMYWYQQKSSQAPKLLFHYYDKDFNNEADTPDNFQSRRPNTSFCFLDIRSPGLGDTAMYLCATSSPRTGDTYEQYFGPGTRLTVT.

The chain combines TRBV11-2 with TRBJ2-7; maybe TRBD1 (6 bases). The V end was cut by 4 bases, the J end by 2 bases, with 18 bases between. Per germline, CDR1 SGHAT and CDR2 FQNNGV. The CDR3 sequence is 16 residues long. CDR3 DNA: TGTGCCAGCAGCTCCCGGACAGACTATCTCCCCTACGAGCAGTACTTC. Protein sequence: CASSSRTDYLPYEQYF.

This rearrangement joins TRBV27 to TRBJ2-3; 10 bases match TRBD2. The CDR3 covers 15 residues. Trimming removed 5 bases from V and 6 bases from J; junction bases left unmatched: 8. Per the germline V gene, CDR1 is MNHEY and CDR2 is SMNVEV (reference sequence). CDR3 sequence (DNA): TGTGCCAGCAGTCCCCCCGGGACTAGCGCCGATACGCAGTATTTT. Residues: CASSPPGTSADTQYF.

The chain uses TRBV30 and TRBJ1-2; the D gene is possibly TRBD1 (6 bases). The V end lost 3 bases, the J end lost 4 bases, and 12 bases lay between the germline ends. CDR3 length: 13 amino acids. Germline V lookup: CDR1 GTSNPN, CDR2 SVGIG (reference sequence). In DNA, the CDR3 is TGTGCCTGGAGGACACAGGGTTTCTATGGCTACACCTTC. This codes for CAWRTQGFYGYTF. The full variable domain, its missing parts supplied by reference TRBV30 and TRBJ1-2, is SQTIHQWPATLVQPVGSPLSLECTVEGTSNPNLYWYRQAAGRGLQLLFYSVGIGQISSEVPQNLSASRPQDRQFILSSKKLLLSDSGFYLCAWRTQGFYGYTFGSGTRLTVV.

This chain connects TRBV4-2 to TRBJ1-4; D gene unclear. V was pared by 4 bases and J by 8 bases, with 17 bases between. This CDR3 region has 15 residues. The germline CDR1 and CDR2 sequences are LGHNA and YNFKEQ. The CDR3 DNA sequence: TGTGCCAGCAGCCGCGGCCCCGACGGGAAGGAAAAACTGTTTTTT. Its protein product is CASSRGPDGKEKLFF.

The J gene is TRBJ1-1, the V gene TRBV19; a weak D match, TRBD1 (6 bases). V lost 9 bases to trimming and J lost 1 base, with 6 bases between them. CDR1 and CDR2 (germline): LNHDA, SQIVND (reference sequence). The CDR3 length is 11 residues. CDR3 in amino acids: CASRGNTEAFF. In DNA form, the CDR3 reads TGTGCCAGCAGGGGGAACACTGAAGCTTTCTTT.

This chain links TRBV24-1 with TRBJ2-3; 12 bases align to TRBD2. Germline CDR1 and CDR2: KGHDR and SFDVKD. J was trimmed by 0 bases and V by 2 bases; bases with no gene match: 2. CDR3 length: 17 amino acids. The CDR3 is CATSDSGTSGSTDTQYF. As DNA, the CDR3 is TGTGCCACCAGTGATTCCGGGACTAGCGGGAGCACAGATACGCAGTATTTT.

CDR3 DNA: TGTGCCAGTAGTATAATGGCGAACACTGAAGCTTTCTTT. It is translated as CASSIMANTEAFF. The rearrangement uses TRBV19 and TRBJ1-1; no definite D call. This CDR3 has 13 residues. Germline V gene sequence: CDR1 LNHDA, CDR2 SQIVND (reference sequence). Trimming shortened V by 2 bases and J by 1 base, and 5 bases separated the two germline ends.

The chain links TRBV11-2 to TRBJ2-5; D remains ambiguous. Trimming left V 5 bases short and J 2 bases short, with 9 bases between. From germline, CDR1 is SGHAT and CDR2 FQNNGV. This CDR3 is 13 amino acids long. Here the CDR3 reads CASSPRYQETQYF. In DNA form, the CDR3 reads TGTGCCAGCAGCCCCAGGTATCAAGAGACCCAGTACTTC.

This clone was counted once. CDR3 region: CAISGRSGGSGTDTQYF. The CDR3 region has the DNA TGTGCCATCAGTGGGAGGTCGGGAGGTAGCGGGACAGATACGCAGTATTTT. The chain combines TRBV10-3 with TRBJ2-3; 7 bases fit TRBD2. J was trimmed by 3 bases and V by 4 bases; bases with no gene match: 13. CDR3 length: 17 residues. Germline CDR1 is ENHRY and CDR2 is SYGVKD.

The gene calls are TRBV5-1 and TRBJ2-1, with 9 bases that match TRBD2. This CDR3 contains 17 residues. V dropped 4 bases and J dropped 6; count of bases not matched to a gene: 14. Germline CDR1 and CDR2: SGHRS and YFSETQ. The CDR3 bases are TGCGCCAGCAGCCCTTATTCCGGGACTAGCTTCTCCAATGAGCAGTTCTTC. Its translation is CASSPYSGTSFSNEQFF.

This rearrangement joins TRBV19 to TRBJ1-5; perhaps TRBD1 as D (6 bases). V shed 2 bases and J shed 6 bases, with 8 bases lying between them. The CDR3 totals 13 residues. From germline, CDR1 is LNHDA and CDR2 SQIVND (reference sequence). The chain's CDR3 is CASSIQQGQPQHF. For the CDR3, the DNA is TGTGCCAGTAGTATACAACAGGGTCAGCCCCAGCATTTT.

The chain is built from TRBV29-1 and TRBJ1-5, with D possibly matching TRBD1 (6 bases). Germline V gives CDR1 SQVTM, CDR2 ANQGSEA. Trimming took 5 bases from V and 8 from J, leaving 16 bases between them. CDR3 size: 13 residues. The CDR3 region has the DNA TGCAGCGTTATACAGGGTCCATTGGAGCCCCAGCATTTT. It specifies CSVIQGPLEPQHF.

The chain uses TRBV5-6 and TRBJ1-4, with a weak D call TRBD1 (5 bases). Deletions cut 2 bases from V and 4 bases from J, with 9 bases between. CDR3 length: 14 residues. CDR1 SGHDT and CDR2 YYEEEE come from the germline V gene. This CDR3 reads CASSLRQNNEKLFF. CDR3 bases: TGTGCCAGCAGCTTAAGACAGAATAATGAAAAACTGTTTTTT.

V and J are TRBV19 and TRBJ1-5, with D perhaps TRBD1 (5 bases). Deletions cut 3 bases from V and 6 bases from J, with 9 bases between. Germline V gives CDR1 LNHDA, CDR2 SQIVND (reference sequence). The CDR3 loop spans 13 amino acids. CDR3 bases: TGTGCCAGTAGTATTGGGGGGACTCAGCCCCAGCATTTT. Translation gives CASSIGGTQPQHF. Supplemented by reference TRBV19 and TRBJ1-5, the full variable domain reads DGGITQSPKYLFRKEGQNVTLSCEQNLNHDAMYWYRQDPGQGLRLIYYSQIVNDFQKGDIAEGYSVSREKKESFPLTVTSAQKNPTAFYLCASSIGGTQPQHFGDGTRLSIL.

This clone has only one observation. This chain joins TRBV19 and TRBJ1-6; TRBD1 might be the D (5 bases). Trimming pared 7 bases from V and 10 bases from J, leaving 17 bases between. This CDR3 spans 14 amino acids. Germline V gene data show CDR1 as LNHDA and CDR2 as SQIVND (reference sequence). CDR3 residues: CASKERQGSSPLHF. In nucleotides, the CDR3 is TGTGCCAGTAAGGAGCGTCAGGGATCCTCACCCCTCCACTTT.

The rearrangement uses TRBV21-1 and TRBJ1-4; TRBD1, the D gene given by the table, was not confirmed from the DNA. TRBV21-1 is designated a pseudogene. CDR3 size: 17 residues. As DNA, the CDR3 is TGTGCCAGAGACCGACCTCAAAACAGGGTAGGTATCTATAGACTGTTTTTT. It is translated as CARDRPQNRVGIYRLFF.

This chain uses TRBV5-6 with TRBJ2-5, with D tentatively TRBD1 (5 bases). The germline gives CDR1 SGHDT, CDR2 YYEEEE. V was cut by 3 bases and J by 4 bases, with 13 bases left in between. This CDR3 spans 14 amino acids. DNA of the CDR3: TGTGCCAGCAGCTCCGTGACAGTCTCAGAGACCCAGTACTTC. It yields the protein CASSSVTVSETQYF.

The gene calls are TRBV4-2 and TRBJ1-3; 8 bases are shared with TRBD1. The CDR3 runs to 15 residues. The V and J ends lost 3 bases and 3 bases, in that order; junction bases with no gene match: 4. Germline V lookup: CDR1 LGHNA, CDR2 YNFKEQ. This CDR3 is CASSHGTGDGNTIYF. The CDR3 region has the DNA TGTGCCAGCAGCCACGGGACAGGAGATGGAAACACCATATATTTT.